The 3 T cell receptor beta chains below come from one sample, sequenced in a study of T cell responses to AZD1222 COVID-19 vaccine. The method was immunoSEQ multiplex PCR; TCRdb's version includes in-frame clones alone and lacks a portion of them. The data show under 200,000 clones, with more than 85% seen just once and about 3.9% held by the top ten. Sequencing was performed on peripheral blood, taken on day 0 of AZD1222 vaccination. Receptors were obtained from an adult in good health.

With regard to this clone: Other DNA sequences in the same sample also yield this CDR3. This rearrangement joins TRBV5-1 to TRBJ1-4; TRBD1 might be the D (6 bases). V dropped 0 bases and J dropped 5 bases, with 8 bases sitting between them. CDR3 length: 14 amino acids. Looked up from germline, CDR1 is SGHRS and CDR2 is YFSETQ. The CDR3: CASSLEQGNEKLFF. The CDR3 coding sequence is TGCGCCAGCAGCTTGGAGCAGGGGAATGAAAAACTGTTTTTT.

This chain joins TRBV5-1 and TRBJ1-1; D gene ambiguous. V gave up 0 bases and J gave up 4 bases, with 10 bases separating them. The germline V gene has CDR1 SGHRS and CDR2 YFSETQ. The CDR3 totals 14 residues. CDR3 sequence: CASSLGVLGTEAFF. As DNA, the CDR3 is TGCGCCAGCAGCTTGGGGGTGCTGGGCACTGAAGCTTTCTTT. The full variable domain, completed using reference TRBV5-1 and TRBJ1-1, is KAGVTQTPRYLIKTRGQQVTLSCSPISGHRSVSWYQQTPGQGLQFLFEYFSETQRNKGNFPGRFSGRQFSNSRSEMNVSTLELGDSALYLCASSLGVLGTEAFFGQGTRLTVV.

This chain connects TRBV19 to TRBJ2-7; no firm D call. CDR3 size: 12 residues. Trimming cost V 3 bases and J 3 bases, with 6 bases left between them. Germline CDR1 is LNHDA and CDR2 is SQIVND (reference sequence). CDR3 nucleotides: TGTGCCAGTAGTATGGTCGACTACGAGCAGTACTTC. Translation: CASSMVDYEQYF. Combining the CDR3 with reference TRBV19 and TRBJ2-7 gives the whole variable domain DGGITQSPKYLFRKEGQNVTLSCEQNLNHDAMYWYRQDPGQGLRLIYYSQIVNDFQKGDIAEGYSVSREKKESFPLTVTSAQKNPTAFYLCASSMVDYEQYFGPGTRLTVT.